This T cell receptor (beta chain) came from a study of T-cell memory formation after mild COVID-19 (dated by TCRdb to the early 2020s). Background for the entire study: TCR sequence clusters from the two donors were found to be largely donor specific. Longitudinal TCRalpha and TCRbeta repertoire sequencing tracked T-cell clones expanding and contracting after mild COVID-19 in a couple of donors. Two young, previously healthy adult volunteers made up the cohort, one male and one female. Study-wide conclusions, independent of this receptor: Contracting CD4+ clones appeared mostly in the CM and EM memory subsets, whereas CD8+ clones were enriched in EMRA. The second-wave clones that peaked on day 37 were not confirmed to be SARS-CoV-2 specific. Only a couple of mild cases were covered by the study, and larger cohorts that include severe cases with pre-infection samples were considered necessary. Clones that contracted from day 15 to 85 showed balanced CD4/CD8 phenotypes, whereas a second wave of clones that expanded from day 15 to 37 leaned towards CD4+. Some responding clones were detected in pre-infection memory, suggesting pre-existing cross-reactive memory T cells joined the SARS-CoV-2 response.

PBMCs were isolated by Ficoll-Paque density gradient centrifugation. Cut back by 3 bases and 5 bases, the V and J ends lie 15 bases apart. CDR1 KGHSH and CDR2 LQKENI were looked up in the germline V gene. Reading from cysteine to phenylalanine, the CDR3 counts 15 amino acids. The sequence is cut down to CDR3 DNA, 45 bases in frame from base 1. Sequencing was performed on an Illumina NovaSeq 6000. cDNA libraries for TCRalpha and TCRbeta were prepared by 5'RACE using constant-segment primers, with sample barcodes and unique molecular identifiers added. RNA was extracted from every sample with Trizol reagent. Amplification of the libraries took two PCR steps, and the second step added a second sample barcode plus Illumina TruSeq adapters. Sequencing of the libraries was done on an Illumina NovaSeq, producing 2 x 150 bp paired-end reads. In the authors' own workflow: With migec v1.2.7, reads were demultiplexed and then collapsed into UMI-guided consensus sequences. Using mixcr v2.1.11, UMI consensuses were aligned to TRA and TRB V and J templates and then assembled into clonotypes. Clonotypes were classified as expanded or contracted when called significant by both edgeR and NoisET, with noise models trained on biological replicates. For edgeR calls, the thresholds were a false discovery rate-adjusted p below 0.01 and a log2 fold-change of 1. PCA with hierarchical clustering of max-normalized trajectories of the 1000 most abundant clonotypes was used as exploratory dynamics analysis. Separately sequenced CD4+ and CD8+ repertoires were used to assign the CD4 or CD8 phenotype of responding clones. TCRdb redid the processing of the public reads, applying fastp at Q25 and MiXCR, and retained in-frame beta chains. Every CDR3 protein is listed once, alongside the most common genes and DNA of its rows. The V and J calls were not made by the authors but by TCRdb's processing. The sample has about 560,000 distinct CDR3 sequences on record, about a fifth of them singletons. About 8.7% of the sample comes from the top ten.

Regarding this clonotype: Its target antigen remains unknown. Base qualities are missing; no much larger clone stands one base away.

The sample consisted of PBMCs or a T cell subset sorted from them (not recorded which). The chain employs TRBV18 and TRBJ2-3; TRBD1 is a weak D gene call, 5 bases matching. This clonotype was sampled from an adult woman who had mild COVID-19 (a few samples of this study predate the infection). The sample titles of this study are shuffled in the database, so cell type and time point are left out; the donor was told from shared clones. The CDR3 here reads CASSPDTFELDTQYF. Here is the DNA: TGTGCCAGCTCACCGGACACCTTCGAATTAGATACGCAGTATTTT.